The 21 T cell receptor beta chains below come from one sample, sequenced in a study of blood T cell repertoires in COVID-19. The table came from immunoSEQ multiplex PCR; TCRdb's copy has only in-frame clones and leaves some out. The data hold more than 55,000 clones, with over 75% observed a single time. Specimen: peripheral blood. The receptors originated from a woman between 55 and 75 years old with COVID-19, enrolled during active disease.

The gene calls are TRBV9 and TRBJ2-1; TRBD2 aligns across 11 bases. Germline CDR1 and CDR2: SGDLS and YYNGEE. The CDR3 is made up of 15 amino acids. With V trimmed by 4 bases and J by 2 bases, 2 bases remained unmatched. The CDR3 protein is CASSLGLAAYNEQFF. Here the CDR3 DNA reads TGTGCCAGCAGCCTGGGACTAGCGGCCTACAATGAGCAGTTCTTC.

This clone was detected a few times. The chain joins TRBV19 to TRBJ2-7; 7 bases line up with TRBD1. In germline, CDR1 is LNHDA, CDR2 SQIVND (reference sequence). V shed 5 bases, J shed 4 bases, and the junction held 2 bases outside the gene matches. CDR3 length equals 12 residues. The CDR3 is CASSPTGYEQYF. Written as DNA, the CDR3 is TGTGCCAGTAGTCCGACAGGGTACGAGCAGTACTTC.

V is TRBV9 and J is TRBJ2-7, with 11 bases aligning to TRBD1. The CDR3 is made up of 14 amino acids. After removal of 3 bases from V and 5 bases from J, the junction contained 4 bases not matched to a gene. Germline V gene sequence: CDR1 SGDLS, CDR2 YYNGEE. The CDR3 loop is CASSAGQGAHEQYF. As DNA, the CDR3 is TGTGCCAGCAGCGCTGGACAGGGGGCCCACGAGCAGTACTTC.

V and J are TRBV2 and TRBJ1-1, with a weak D call TRBD1 (5 bases). With 3 bases removed from V and 5 bases from J, the gap between germline ends came to 10 bases. This CDR3 spans 13 amino acids. CDR1 and CDR2 (germline): SNHLY, FYNNEI. CDR3 protein: CASSEQGRTEAFF. The CDR3 nucleotides are TGTGCCAGCAGTGAGCAGGGAAGAACTGAAGCTTTCTTT.

This rearrangement joins TRBV18 to TRBJ1-1, with 8 nucleotides matching TRBD1. CDR1 and CDR2 from the germline V gene are KGHSH and LQKENI. With V trimmed by 3 bases and J by 4 bases, 1 base remained unmatched. CDR3 length: 13 residues. CDR3: CASSPTGGTEAFF. The DNA of the CDR3 is TGTGCCAGCTCACCTACAGGGGGCACTGAAGCTTTCTTT.

V gene TRBV7-6 combines with J gene TRBJ2-1; 13 positions match TRBD2. The length of the CDR3 is 15 residues. Unmatched junction bases numbered 9, after V lost 1 base and J lost 15 bases. Germline CDR1 SGHVS, CDR2 FNYEAQ. CDR3 DNA sequence: TGTGCCAGCAGCTTAGGCCAACTAGCGGGAGGGAATCGGTTCTTC. This encodes CASSLGQLAGGNRFF.

The chain links TRBV19 to TRBJ1-2; 7 positions agree with TRBD1. Germline-derived CDR1 and CDR2 are LNHDA and SQIVND (reference sequence). The length of the CDR3 is 14 residues. The V and J ends lost 3 bases and 3 bases, in that order; junction bases with no gene match: 4. The CDR3 loop reads CASSIYGQDYGYTF. DNA of the CDR3: TGTGCCAGTAGTATTTACGGACAGGACTATGGCTACACCTTC. Combining the CDR3 with reference TRBV19 and TRBJ1-2 gives the whole variable domain DGGITQSPKYLFRKEGQNVTLSCEQNLNHDAMYWYRQDPGQGLRLIYYSQIVNDFQKGDIAEGYSVSREKKESFPLTVTSAQKNPTAFYLCASSIYGQDYGYTFGSGTRLTVV.

This clone was recorded once. The chain couples TRBV15 to TRBJ1-2, with D possibly being TRBD1 (5 bases). The CDR3 sequence is 14 residues long. Germline V CDR1 and CDR2: LNHNV, YYDKDF (reference sequence). V was clipped by 0 bases and J by 4 bases, with 9 bases between them. Written as DNA, the CDR3 is TGTGCCACCAGCAGAGACCAGGGAACCTATGGCTACACCTTC. Its protein product is CATSRDQGTYGYTF.

The V call is TRBV6-2 or TRBV6-3, the J call TRBJ1-3; TRBD1 might be the D (6 bases). The V gene lost 6 bases and the J gene lost 0 bases, with 27 bases spanning the gap. Germline loops: CDR1 MNHEY, CDR2 SVGEGT. The CDR3 is made up of 20 amino acids. The CDR3 is CASSPIVGTQDRRSGNTIYF. In DNA form, the CDR3 reads TGTGCCAGCAGCCCAATCGTCGGGACACAGGACCGGCGCTCTGGAAACACCATATATTTT.

This chain connects TRBV19 to TRBJ1-4; TRBD1 might be the D (5 bases). V shed 6 bases and J shed 4 bases, with 18 bases lying between them. The CDR3 loop spans 16 amino acids. Germline CDR1 is LNHDA and CDR2 is SQIVND (reference sequence). The CDR3 sequence: CASRRGQATLNEKLFF. CDR3 nucleotides: TGTGCCAGTAGGCGGGGCCAGGCTACTCTTAATGAAAAACTGTTTTTT. Filled out from reference TRBV19 and TRBJ1-4, the complete variable domain reads DGGITQSPKYLFRKEGQNVTLSCEQNLNHDAMYWYRQDPGQGLRLIYYSQIVNDFQKGDIAEGYSVSREKKESFPLTVTSAQKNPTAFYLCASRRGQATLNEKLFFGSGTQLSVL.

The chain combines TRBV6-2 or TRBV6-3 with TRBJ2-1, with 7 bases lining up with TRBD2. This CDR3 has 15 amino acids. Germline-derived CDR1 and CDR2 are MNHEY and SVGEGT. Trimming took 5 bases from V and 4 from J; bases not matched to a gene: 8. Written as DNA, the CDR3 is TGTGCCAGCAGTACCCCGGGACTACGTTACAATGAGCAGTTCTTC. This encodes CASSTPGLRYNEQFF.

The chain couples TRBV12-3 or TRBV12-4 to TRBJ1-2; D is unclear. V lost 3 bases and J lost 4, with 9 bases in between. This CDR3 contains 13 residues. The CDR3 reads CASSFTDTYGYTF. The CDR3, as DNA: TGTGCCAGCAGTTTCACTGACACCTATGGCTACACCTTC.

This clone was recorded once. The chain carries TRBV6-6 and TRBJ1-1; TRBD1 is a possible D gene (5 bases). Trimming took 2 bases from V and 4 from J, leaving 11 bases between them. The CDR3 extends over 14 amino acids. Germline V gene data show CDR1 as MNHNY and CDR2 as SVGAGI (reference sequence). The CDR3 nucleotides are TGTGCCAGCAGTTACAGGGGAAAGGGCACTGAAGCTTTCTTT. This sequence encodes CASSYRGKGTEAFF.

The chain couples TRBV19 to TRBJ1-5; unclear D gene. V shed 0 bases and J shed 6 bases, with 9 bases lying between them. Germline-derived CDR1 and CDR2 are LNHDA and SQIVND (reference sequence). The CDR3 length is 14 residues. CDR3 region: CASSIDRFGQPQHF. The CDR3 nucleotides read TGTGCCAGTAGTATAGACCGATTCGGTCAGCCCCAGCATTTT.

The gene calls are TRBV7-2 and TRBJ2-7; D is perhaps TRBD1 (6 bases). Trimming removed 5 bases at V and 9 bases at J, with 14 bases between. The CDR3 is made up of 12 amino acids. The germline V gene encodes CDR1 SGHTA and CDR2 FQGNSA. The CDR3: CASSQQGLAQYF. CDR3 coding DNA: TGTGCCAGCAGCCAACAGGGCTTAGCGCAGTACTTC.

The chain joins TRBV6-2 or TRBV6-3 to TRBJ2-4; D may be TRBD1 (6 bases). The V gene's germline CDR1 is MNHEY and CDR2 SVGEGT. The CDR3 runs 18 residues. Trimming left V 0 bases short and J 3 bases short, with 18 bases between. The CDR3 DNA reads TGTGCCAGCAGTTACTCGTCCTATCGAGAACAGGGCAAAAACATTCAGTACTTC. This encodes CASSYSSYREQGKNIQYF.

The chain recombines TRBV5-5 with TRBJ2-3; 10 bases are a match to TRBD1. The CDR3 totals 17 residues. Looked up from germline, CDR1 is SGHKS and CDR2 is YYEKEE (reference sequence). Germline trimming cut 0 bases from V and 0 bases from J; bases unmatched to any gene: 4. The CDR3 is CASSLAGTGASTDTQYF. In DNA, the CDR3 is TGTGCCAGCAGCTTGGCGGGGACAGGGGCTAGCACAGATACGCAGTATTTT.

This rearrangement joins TRBV1 to TRBJ1-1; the D segment call TRBD1 is taken from the table without a DNA check. TRBV1 is given as a pseudogene. The CDR3 contains 14 residues. The CDR3 is CTSSPADRVPEAFF. DNA of the CDR3: TGCACCAGCAGCCCAGCCGACAGGGTTCCCGAAGCTTTCTTT.

The V and J genes are TRBV6-2 or TRBV6-3 and TRBJ1-1; maybe TRBD1 (6 bases). Deletions cut 0 bases from V and 4 bases from J, with 12 bases between. The CDR3 totals 15 residues. Germline V lookup: CDR1 MNHEY, CDR2 SVGEGT. The CDR3 sequence: CASSYSQGRVTEAFF. CDR3 bases: TGTGCCAGCAGTTACTCGCAGGGGCGGGTCACTGAAGCTTTCTTT.

The J gene is TRBJ2-1, the V gene TRBV7-2; 7 bases are a match to TRBD2. The germline V gene encodes CDR1 SGHTA and CDR2 FQGNSA. This CDR3 is 18 amino acids long. The V and J ends lost 4 bases and 8 bases, in that order; junction bases with no gene match: 20. CDR3 region: CASSWRLSGEGFIDEQFF. The CDR3 DNA reads as TGTGCCAGCAGCTGGAGATTAAGCGGGGAGGGTTTTATCGATGAGCAGTTCTTC.

The chain links TRBV4-1 to TRBJ1-6, with 12 bases fitting TRBD1. Germline V CDR1 and CDR2: MGHRA, YSYEKL. Losses at the gene ends were 5 bases for V and 14 bases for J; bases not matched to a gene: 13. The CDR3 has 16 amino acids. CDR3 in DNA: TGCGCCAGCAGCAGAAGTGGGGGACAGGGGGCTTCCACCCTCCACTTT. Translated: CASSRSGGQGASTLHF.